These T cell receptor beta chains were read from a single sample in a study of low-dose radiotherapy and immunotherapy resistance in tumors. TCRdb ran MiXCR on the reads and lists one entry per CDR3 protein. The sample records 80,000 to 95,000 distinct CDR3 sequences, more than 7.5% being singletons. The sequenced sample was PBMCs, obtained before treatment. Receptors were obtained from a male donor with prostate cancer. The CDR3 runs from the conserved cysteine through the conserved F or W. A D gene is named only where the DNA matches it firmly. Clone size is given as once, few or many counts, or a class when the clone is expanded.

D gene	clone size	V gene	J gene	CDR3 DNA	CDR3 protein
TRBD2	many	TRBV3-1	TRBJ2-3	TGTGCCAGCAGCCAAGGTACTGTGGGAGGGCCTAGCACAGATACGCAGTATTTT	CASSQGTVGGPSTDTQYF
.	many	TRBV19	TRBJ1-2	TGTGCCAGTAGTGCGGGGAATCTGGACGGCTACACCTTC	CASSAGNLDGYTF
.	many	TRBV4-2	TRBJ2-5	TGTGCCAGCAGCCAAGATTTACTAGGAGAGACCCAGTACTTC	CASSQDLLGETQYF
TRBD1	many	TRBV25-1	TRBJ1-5	TGTGCCAGCAGTGGCCGGGGACAGGGAAATCAGCCCCAGCATTTT	CASSGRGQGNQPQHF
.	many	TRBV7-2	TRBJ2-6	TGTGCCAGCAACGTGCAGGGGTCGGGGGCCAACGTCCTGACTTTC	CASNVQGSGANVLTF
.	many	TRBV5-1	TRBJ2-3	TGCGCCAGCAGCTTGACCACGGCATTCGATACGCAGTATTTT	CASSLTTAFDTQYF
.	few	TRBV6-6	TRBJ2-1	TGTGCCAGCCTCAAGTCAGTGAGCTCCTACAATGAGCAGTTCTTC	CASLKSVSSYNEQFF
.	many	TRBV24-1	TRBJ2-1	TGTGCCACCAGTGACTCAAGGACAGCCTACAATGAGCAGTTCTTC	CATSDSRTAYNEQFF
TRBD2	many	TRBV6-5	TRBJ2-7	TGTGCCAGCAGGGGAATCGGGACTAGCGACTACGAGCAGTACTTC	CASRGIGTSDYEQYF
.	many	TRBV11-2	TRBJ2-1	TGTGCCAGCTCCTACCAGCGGCGCATGTCGAATGAGCAGTTCTTC	CASSYQRRMSNEQFF